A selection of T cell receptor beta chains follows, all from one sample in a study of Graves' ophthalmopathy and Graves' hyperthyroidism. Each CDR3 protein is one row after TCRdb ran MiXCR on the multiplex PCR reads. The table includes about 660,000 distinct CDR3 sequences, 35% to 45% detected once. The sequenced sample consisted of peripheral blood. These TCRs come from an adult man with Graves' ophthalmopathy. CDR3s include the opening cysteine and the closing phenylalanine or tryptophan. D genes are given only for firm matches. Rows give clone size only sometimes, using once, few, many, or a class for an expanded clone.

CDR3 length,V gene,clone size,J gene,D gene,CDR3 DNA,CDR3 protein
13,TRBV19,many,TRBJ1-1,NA,TGTGCCAGTAGTATAGATGGGAACACTGAAGCTTTCTTT,CASSIDGNTEAFF
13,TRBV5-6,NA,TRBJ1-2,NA,TGTGCCAGCAGCTTATATGGGGTCCATGGCTACACCTTC,CASSLYGVHGYTF
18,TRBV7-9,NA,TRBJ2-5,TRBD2,TGTGCCAGCAGCCAAGATGGGGCGGGGGGGGTGCGTCGAGAGACCCAGTACTTC,CASSQDGAGGVRRETQYF
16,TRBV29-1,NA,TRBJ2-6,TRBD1,TGCAGCGTTGGGGGACAGGGAAAAACCGGGGCCAACGTCCTGACTTTC,CSVGGQGKTGANVLTF
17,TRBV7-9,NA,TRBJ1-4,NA,TGCGCCAGCAGCCAAGGGTTGGACAGCAGGTCGAGCGAAAAACTGTTTTTT,CASSQGLDSRSSEKLFF
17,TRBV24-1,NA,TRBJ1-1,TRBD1,TGTGCCACCAGTCAGACGGACAGGGCGACGATCGACACTGAAGCTTTCTTT,CATSQTDRATIDTEAFF
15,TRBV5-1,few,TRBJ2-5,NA,TGCGCCAGCAGCCTGTACCAGAAGGGCTCAGAGACCCAGTACTTC,CASSLYQKGSETQYF
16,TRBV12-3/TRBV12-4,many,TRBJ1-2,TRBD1,TGTGCCAGCAGTTTGTTCCCTTCGGGACAGGGTAATGGCTACACCTTC,CASSLFPSGQGNGYTF
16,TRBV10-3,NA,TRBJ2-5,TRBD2,TGTGCCAGCAGCCCCCGTGTAGCGGGAGAGGCAGAGACCCGGTACTTC,CASSPRVAGEAETRYF
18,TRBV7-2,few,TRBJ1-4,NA,TGTGCCAGCAGCTTAGTTAGAGCCGGATTTGCAACTAATGAAAAACTGTTTTTT,CASSLVRAGFATNEKLFF
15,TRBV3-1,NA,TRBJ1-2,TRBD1,TGTGCCAGCAGCCAAACAGGGGTCCCAAACTATGGCTACACCTTC,CASSQTGVPNYGYTF
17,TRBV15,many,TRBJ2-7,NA,TGTGCCACCAGCAGAGTTGAGGGCGGTAAGCAAACCTACGAGCAGTACTTC,CATSRVEGGKQTYEQYF
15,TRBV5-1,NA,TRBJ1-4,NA,NA,CASNRDRGREKNCFF
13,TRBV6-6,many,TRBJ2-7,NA,TGTGCCAGCAGCCACAATGGGGACTACGAGCAGTACTTC,CASSHNGDYEQYF
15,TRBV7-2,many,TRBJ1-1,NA,TGTGCCAGCAGCTTAGCTTCGAGGGAAATCACTGAAGCTTTCTTT,CASSLASREITEAFF
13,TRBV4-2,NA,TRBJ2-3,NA,TGTGCCAGCAGCTACCTGGGCACAGATACGCAGTATTTT,CASSYLGTDTQYF
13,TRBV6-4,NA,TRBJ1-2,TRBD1,TGTGCCAGCAGTGCGGGACAGATCTATGGCTACACCTTC,CASSAGQIYGYTF
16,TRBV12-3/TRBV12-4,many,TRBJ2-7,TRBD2,TGTGCCAGCAGTCCGAATGGACTAGTCCCCGGTAGCGAGCAGTACTTC,CASSPNGLVPGSEQYF
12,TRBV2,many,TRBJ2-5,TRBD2,TGTGCCATCCGACTAGCTGTCGAGACCCAGTACTTC,CAIRLAVETQYF
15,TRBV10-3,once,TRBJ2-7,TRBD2,TGTGCCATTGGGGAAGCGGGAGTAGGGTCCAACGAGCAGCACTTC,CAIGEAGVGSNEQHF
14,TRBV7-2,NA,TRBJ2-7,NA,TGTGCCAGCAGACAAAGGGACAACTCCTACGAGCAGTACTTC,CASRQRDNSYEQYF
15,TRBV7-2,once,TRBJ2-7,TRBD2,TGTGCCAGCAGCTTGAGATCAGCGGGGAAGTACGAGCAGTACTTC,CASSLRSAGKYEQYF
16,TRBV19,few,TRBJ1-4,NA,TGTGCCAGTAGTATAAGGGGCGCAGGAACTAATGAAAAACTGTTTTTT,CASSIRGAGTNEKLFF
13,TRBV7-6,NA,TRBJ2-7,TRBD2,TGTGCTAGCGCCGGGACTAGCGGGGGCCCGGAGTACTTC,CASAGTSGGPEYF
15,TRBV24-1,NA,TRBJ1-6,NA,TGTGCCACCAGTGACTCCTCGGGGGGAAACTCACCCCTCCACTTT,CATSDSSGGNSPLHF
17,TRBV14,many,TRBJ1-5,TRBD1,TGTGCCAGCAGCCAAGATTTTGACAGGGATAGCAATCAGCCCCAGCATTTT,CASSQDFDRDSNQPQHF
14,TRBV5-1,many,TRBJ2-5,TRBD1,TGCGCCAGCAGCACGGGGACAGCCCAAGAGACCCAGTACTTC,CASSTGTAQETQYF
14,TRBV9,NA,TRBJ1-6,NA,TGTGCCAGCAGCCCAGGGGCCAGTAATTCACCCCTCCACTTT,CASSPGASNSPLHF
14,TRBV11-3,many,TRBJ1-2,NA,TGTGCCAGCAGCCGTGTAGGGTCAAACTATGGCTACACCTTC,CASSRVGSNYGYTF
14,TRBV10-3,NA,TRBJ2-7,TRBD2,TGTGCCATCAGTGAGTCGACTAGCGGGCACGAGCAGTACTTC,CAISESTSGHEQYF
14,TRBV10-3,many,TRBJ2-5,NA,TGTGCCAGCAGTTACTCCCACGGCCAAGAGACCCAGTACTTC,CASSYSHGQETQYF
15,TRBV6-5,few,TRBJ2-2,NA,TGTGCCAGCAGTTACTCGGGCAGGAACACCGGGGAGCTGTTTTTT,CASSYSGRNTGELFF
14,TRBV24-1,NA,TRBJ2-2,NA,TGTGCCACCAGTGATTCCGGGGACCACGGGGAGCTGTTTTTT,CATSDSGDHGELFF
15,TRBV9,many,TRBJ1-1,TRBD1,TGTGCCAGCAGCGTAGATGGACAGGGGGCCACTGAAGCTTTCTTT,CASSVDGQGATEAFF
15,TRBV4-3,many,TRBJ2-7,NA,TGCGCCAGCAGCCAAGGGCGCGTTAGCTCCTACGAGCAGTACTTC,CASSQGRVSSYEQYF
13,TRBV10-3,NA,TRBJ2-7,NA,TGTGCCACCCAGGGGGGCGGACACTACGAGCAGTACTTC,CATQGGGHYEQYF
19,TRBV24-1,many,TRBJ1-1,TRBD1,TGTGCCACCAGTGACCCCGAGGACAGGGGGCGAATCCGGAACACTGAAGCTTTCTTT,CATSDPEDRGRIRNTEAFF
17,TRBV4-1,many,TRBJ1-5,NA,TGCGCCAGCAGTCTGACATCGATATCCGGGGAAGGTCAGCCCCAGCATTTT,CASSLTSISGEGQPQHF
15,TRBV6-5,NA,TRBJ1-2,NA,TGTGCCAGCAGTTCCTCAGGAGGGGCGCACTATGGCTACACCTTC,CASSSSGGAHYGYTF
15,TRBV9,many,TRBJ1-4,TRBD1,TGTGCCAGCAGCGGAGGGGCAGGGGGAAATGAAAAACTGTTTTTT,CASSGGAGGNEKLFF
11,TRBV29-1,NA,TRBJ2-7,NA,TGCAGCCCGACTAGCTCCTACGAGCAGTACTTC,CSPTSSYEQYF
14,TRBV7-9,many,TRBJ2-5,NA,TGTGCCAGCAGGCACCTCCTGGGGCAAGAGACCCAGTACTTC,CASRHLLGQETQYF
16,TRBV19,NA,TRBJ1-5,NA,TGTGCCAGTAGTATTTGGCAGACGACTAGCAATCAGCCCCAGCATTTT,CASSIWQTTSNQPQHF
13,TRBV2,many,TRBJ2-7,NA,TGTGCCAGCAGGGACGGAGGATCATACGAGCAGTACTTC,CASRDGGSYEQYF
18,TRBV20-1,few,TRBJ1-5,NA,TGCAGTGCTAGAGCCCCTTGGTTGGGGTCGAGGATCAATCAGCCCCAGCATTTT,CSARAPWLGSRINQPQHF